This T cell receptor (beta chain) was captured in a study of cytomegalovirus exposure and HLA in healthy donors. Study conclusions and caveats: The study designated 150 to 200 TCR beta chains cytomegalovirus-associated. Most TCR sequences were seen very rarely across donors, but some public TCRs occurred in many.

Points on this clone: Antigen unknown.

Assay used: immunoSEQ multiplex PCR; TCRdb lists only in-frame clones, some missing. This sample has roughly 120,000 clones, with approximately 94% found just once. The CDR3 contains 14 residues. Germline loops: CDR1 GTSNPN, CDR2 SVGIG (reference sequence). Trimming removed 2 bases at V and 2 bases at J, with 10 bases between. The receptor was isolated from a woman aged 18-35 years in good health and CMV-seronegative. The sequenced material came from PBMCs. The rearrangement links TRBV30 to TRBJ1-3, with a weak D call TRBD1 (5 bases). The CDR3 region is CAWSPLGAGNTIYF. The CDR3 DNA is TGTGCCTGGAGTCCTCTAGGGGCTGGAAACACCATATATTTT.